This T cell receptor beta chain was captured by sequencing in a study of early T cells in non-severe SARS-CoV-2 infection. TCRdb re-derived calls from the 5' RACE reads in MiXCR, one entry per CDR3 protein. The sample lists 46,000 or so distinct CDR3 sequences; about 13% were seen once. This clonotype has ten or more counts. V dropped 4 bases and J dropped 3; count of bases not matched to a gene: 7. Germline-derived CDR1 and CDR2 are SQVTM and ANQGSEA. This CDR3 contains 14 residues. This chain links TRBV29-1 with TRBJ1-2, with 8 bases fitting TRBD1. The TCR originated in an adult who was a healthcare worker with PCR-confirmed SARS-CoV-2 infection or an uninfected control (not recorded which). Sequencing used whole blood. CDR3 amino acids: CSVGPGTGYYGYTF. The CDR3 nucleotides are TGCAGCGTTGGTCCCGGGACAGGATACTATGGCTACACCTTC.